The 21 T cell receptor beta chains given below trace back to one sample, sequenced in a study of OX40 agonist ivuxolimab in advanced cancers. The protocol was immunoSEQ multiplex PCR, while the TCRdb copy is restricted to in-frame clones and leaves out a portion. This table holds some 60,000 clones, roughly 86% found once. The source was CD4+ or CD8+ T cells sorted from blood, collected in a trial of the OX40 agonist ivuxolimab. The receptors stem from an adult with an advanced solid tumor such as melanoma, head and neck, liver or kidney cancer.

The rearrangement joins TRBV18 to TRBJ1-1; TRBD1 might be the D (6 bases). The germline V and J ends were trimmed by 4 bases and 3 bases, with 21 bases remaining between them. CDR1 and CDR2 (germline): KGHSH, LQKENI. The CDR3 runs to 17 residues. The CDR3 DNA is TGTGCCAGCTCACGGGGGCGGCGGGGTAGTTCGGACACTGAAGCTTTCTTT. It encodes CASSRGRRGSSDTEAFF.

The chain carries TRBV10-3 and TRBJ2-5, with a possible D match to TRBD1 (5 bases). Germline-derived CDR1 and CDR2 are ENHRY and SYGVKD. V lost 3 bases and J 7 bases, leaving 9 bases between the germline ends. The CDR3 runs 12 residues. This CDR3 reads CAISDRAATQYF. In DNA form, the CDR3 reads TGTGCCATCAGTGACAGGGCCGCGACCCAGTACTTC.

This sequence joins TRBV18 and TRBJ2-7, with D possibly being TRBD2 (6 bases). The V gene lost 6 bases and the J gene lost 3 bases, with 18 bases spanning the gap. This CDR3 is 15 amino acids long. Germline V gene sequence: CDR1 KGHSH, CDR2 LQKENI. The chain's CDR3 is CASSAGQKGGYEQYF. For the CDR3, the DNA is TGTGCCAGCTCGGCGGGCCAAAAGGGAGGCTACGAGCAGTACTTC.

This chain links TRBV29-1 with TRBJ2-7; perhaps TRBD1 as D (5 bases). Germline V gene sequence: CDR1 SQVTM, CDR2 ANQGSEA. V dropped 3 bases and J dropped 9 bases, with 12 bases sitting between them. This CDR3 region has 11 residues. The CDR3, as DNA: TGCAGCGTTGACTATGACAGTGGGCAGTACTTC. This sequence encodes CSVDYDSGQYF.

V and J are TRBV14 and TRBJ1-6, with a weak D call TRBD1 (6 bases). There are 17 residues in the CDR3. Germline V gene lookup returns CDR1 SGHDN and CDR2 FVKESK. Trimming removed 0 bases from V and 9 bases from J, with 18 bases in between. CDR3 residues: CASSQEGPMIQGSPLHF. The CDR3 nucleotides read TGTGCCAGCAGCCAAGAGGGACCGATGATACAGGGTTCACCCCTCCACTTT.

The chain links TRBV6-1 to TRBJ2-5, with a possible D match to TRBD2 (6 bases). This CDR3 region has 15 residues. V was shortened by 2 bases and J by 4 bases, with 14 bases between the two germline ends. Germline CDR1 and CDR2: MNHNS and SASEGT. The CDR3 protein is CASSEQGRGRETQYF. CDR3 DNA sequence: TGTGCCAGCAGTGAACAGGGACGGGGGAGAGAGACCCAGTACTTC.

This clone came up a few times. V gene TRBV6-6 combines with J gene TRBJ1-2; 8 nucleotides match TRBD1. V was pared by 2 bases and J by 8 bases, with 7 bases of the junction left unmatched. The V gene's germline CDR1 is MNHNY and CDR2 SVGAGI (reference sequence). This CDR3 comprises 14 residues. CDR3 protein: CASSYGQGNGGYTF. For the CDR3, the DNA is TGTGCCAGCAGTTACGGACAGGGCAACGGAGGCTACACCTTC.

This chain uses TRBV6-6 with TRBJ1-6; 7 positions match TRBD1. This CDR3 comprises 15 residues. The V and J ends lost 5 bases and 8 bases, in that order; junction bases with no gene match: 9. CDR1 is MNHNY and CDR2 is SVGAGI in the germline V gene (reference sequence). CDR3 amino acids: CASSPTGVRDSPLHF. The CDR3, as DNA: TGTGCCAGCAGTCCCACAGGGGTCAGGGATTCACCCCTCCACTTT.

V gene TRBV7-3 combines with J gene TRBJ2-1; D gene ambiguous. Germline CDR1 reads SGHTA; CDR2 reads FQGTGA. The CDR3 is 13 residues long. V lost 1 base and J 6 bases, leaving 7 bases between the germline ends. DNA of the CDR3: TGTGCCAGCAGCTTAAGTTCCGGCAATGAGCAGTTCTTC. Protein sequence: CASSLSSGNEQFF.

This chain joins TRBV2 and TRBJ1-1; D gene ambiguous. Germline lookup yields CDR1 SNHLY and CDR2 FYNNEI. Trimming took off 4 bases at V and 4 bases at J, with 4 bases between the two ends. The CDR3 sequence is 11 residues long. The CDR3, as DNA: TGTGCCAGCAGTGGTGGCACTGAAGCTTTCTTT. It yields the protein CASSGGTEAFF.

The chain combines TRBV7-8 with TRBJ1-1; perhaps TRBD1 as D (6 bases). CDR3 length: 14 residues. Trimming took 5 bases from V and 1 from J, leaving 11 bases between them. The germline gives CDR1 SGHVS, CDR2 FQNEAQ. The CDR3 sequence is CASSLGQKNTEAFF. DNA of the CDR3: TGTGCCAGCAGCCTGGGACAAAAGAACACTGAAGCTTTCTTT.

The chain uses TRBV11-1 and TRBJ1-1; D is perhaps TRBD1 (6 bases). V dropped 2 bases and J dropped 1 base, with 11 bases sitting between them. The length of the CDR3 is 15 residues. Germline loops: CDR1 SGHAT, CDR2 FQDESV (reference sequence). Written as DNA, the CDR3 is TGTGCCAGCAGCTTATGGGGGGCAGCGAACACTGAAGCTTTCTTT. The encoded protein is CASSLWGAANTEAFF.

The CDR3 DNA is TGCAGCGTTGACAGCACAGATACGCAGTATTTT. This encodes CSVDSTDTQYF. V gene TRBV29-1 combines with J gene TRBJ2-3; D gene ambiguous. The V end was cut by 3 bases, the J end by 0 bases, with 1 base between. The germline V gene has CDR1 SQVTM and CDR2 ANQGSEA. The length of the CDR3 is 11 residues.

This chain connects TRBV19 to TRBJ1-2; TRBD1 matches at 8 bases. The germline V gene encodes CDR1 LNHDA and CDR2 SQIVND (reference sequence). CDR3 length: 12 residues. Trimming at V came to 6 bases and at J to 3 bases, leaving 0 bases not matched to a gene. The CDR3 spells CASRDRDYGYTF. The CDR3 region has the DNA TGTGCCAGTAGGGACAGGGACTATGGCTACACCTTC. Together with reference TRBV19 and TRBJ1-2, the CDR3 gives the full variable domain: DGGITQSPKYLFRKEGQNVTLSCEQNLNHDAMYWYRQDPGQGLRLIYYSQIVNDFQKGDIAEGYSVSREKKESFPLTVTSAQKNPTAFYLCASRDRDYGYTFGSGTRLTVV.

This clone was picked up a small number of times. J is TRBJ1-5 and V is TRBV7-2; 9 nucleotides match TRBD1. The germline CDR1 and CDR2 sequences are SGHTA and FQGNSA. V lost 1 base and J lost 9; bases outside the gene matches: 10. The CDR3 contains 16 residues. CDR3 in DNA: TGTGCCAGCAGCTTAGACGGACAGGGGATTCATACGCCCCAGCATTTT. Translated: CASSLDGQGIHTPQHF.

The chain couples TRBV6-6 to TRBJ1-4; D not certain. CDR1 is MNHNY and CDR2 is SVGAGI in the germline V gene (reference sequence). Trimming removed 5 bases at V and 3 bases at J, with 10 bases between. The CDR3 runs 14 residues. The CDR3 region is CASSKAQPNEKLFF. CDR3 nucleotide sequence: TGTGCCAGCAGTAAAGCACAGCCTAATGAAAAACTGTTTTTT.

This chain uses TRBV7-2 with TRBJ2-5, with unresolved D. Germline loops: CDR1 SGHTA, CDR2 FQGNSA. Trimming pared 0 bases from V and 2 bases from J, leaving 10 bases between. The CDR3 has 15 amino acids. CDR3 nucleotides: TGTGCCAGCAGCTTAGCCGTGGCAGATCAAGAGACCCAGTACTTC. This sequence encodes CASSLAVADQETQYF. Together with reference TRBV7-2 and TRBJ2-5, the CDR3 gives the full variable domain: GAGVSQSPSNKVTEKGKDVELRCDPISGHTALYWYRQSLGQGLEFLIYFQGNSAPDKSGLPSDRFSAERTGGSVSTLTIQRTQQEDSAVYLCASSLAVADQETQYFGPGTRLLVL.

This clone is a singleton in its sample. CDR3 sequence: CASSPQRRLQETQYF. The CDR3 DNA reads TGTGCCAGCTCACCACAGCGGAGGCTTCAAGAGACCCAGTACTTC. The V call is TRBV18, the J call TRBJ2-5; D is possibly TRBD2 (5 bases). V lost 1 base and J 2 bases, leaving 11 bases between the germline ends. The CDR3 is 15 amino acids. The V gene's germline CDR1 is KGHSH and CDR2 LQKENI.

This sequence joins TRBV7-8 and TRBJ1-1; no definite D call. From germline, CDR1 is SGHVS and CDR2 FQNEAQ. The V end was cut by 7 bases, the J end by 2 bases, with 20 bases between. The CDR3 is 16 residues long. The CDR3 here is CASIKVGRWGNTEAFF. The CDR3 DNA is TGTGCCAGCATCAAAGTGGGTCGGTGGGGAAACACTGAAGCTTTCTTT.

The chain combines TRBV7-3 with TRBJ2-2; D uncertain. V was clipped by 5 bases and J by 4 bases, with 11 bases between them. This CDR3 comprises 14 residues. The germline CDR1 and CDR2 sequences are SGHTA and FQGTGA. CDR3: CASSQLGGTGELFF. DNA for the CDR3: TGTGCCAGCAGCCAGCTTGGCGGCACCGGGGAGCTGTTTTTT.

V is TRBV5-1 and J is TRBJ1-1; perhaps TRBD1 as D (5 bases). V was clipped by 4 bases and J by 1 base, with 11 bases between them. In germline, CDR1 is SGHRS, CDR2 YFSETQ. CDR3 size: 14 residues. The DNA of the CDR3 is TGCGCCAGCAGCCGGGACGGCGGGAACACTGAAGCTTTCTTT. It is translated as CASSRDGGNTEAFF.